This T cell receptor (beta chain) was recorded in a study of blood T cell repertoires in COVID-19. Note on this clone: The sample contains more than one DNA sequence encoding this CDR3.

Data came from immunoSEQ multiplex PCR; TCRdb stores just in-frame clones and leaves some out. Of fewer than 200,000 clones in the sample, around 82% were seen once. Germline CDR1 reads KGHSH; CDR2 reads LQKENI. Trimming cost V 6 bases and J 5 bases; bases outside gene matches: 4. CDR3 length: 13 amino acids. This sequence originates from a woman in her thirties or forties with COVID-19, enrolled during active disease. What was sequenced was peripheral blood. The V and J genes are TRBV18 and TRBJ2-5, with 9 bases that match TRBD1. The CDR3: CASSPGTGETQYF. The CDR3 DNA reads TGTGCCAGCTCTCCCGGGACAGGGGAGACCCAGTACTTC.